This passage covers 23 T cell receptor beta chains from one sample sequenced in a study of graft-versus-host responses after intestinal transplantation. No cognate antigen is known for these TCRs. Profiling relied on immunoSEQ multiplex PCR, and the TCRdb table lists in-frame clones only, not all of them. This table has some 76,000 clones, roughly 91% appearing once. This material consisted of unstimulated CD8+ T cells sorted from spleen or lymph node cells, taken before transplant. The receptors shown here come from a human donor who was the organ donor for an intestinal transplant.

The chain employs TRBV7-9 and TRBJ2-5; 8 nucleotides align to TRBD1. The V segment lost 4 bases and the J segment 0 bases; nucleotides outside the gene matches: 1. The CDR3 has 14 amino acids. Germline values: CDR1 SEHNR, CDR2 FQNEAQ (reference sequence). CDR3: CASSWTGYQETQYF. CDR3 sequence (DNA): TGTGCCAGCAGCTGGACAGGGTACCAAGAGACCCAGTACTTC.

The chain recombines TRBV19 with TRBJ1-1; D is perhaps TRBD1 (5 bases). The CDR3 covers 14 residues. Trimming took off 3 bases at V and 6 bases at J, with 14 bases between the two ends. From germline, CDR1 is LNHDA and CDR2 SQIVND (reference sequence). The CDR3 is CASSMGWGSAEAFF. The DNA for the CDR3 is TGTGCCAGTAGTATGGGGTGGGGGTCCGCTGAAGCTTTCTTT.

The chain is built from TRBV14 and TRBJ1-1; tentative D call: TRBD1 (5 bases). V was clipped by 3 bases and J by 11 bases, with 31 bases between them. This CDR3 is 18 amino acids long. Germline CDR1 SGHDN, CDR2 FVKESK. CDR3 DNA: TGTGCCAGCAGCCAGGGGACTCCTAAGTTTGAAGGATCAAGGAGTGCTTTCTTT. Translation: CASSQGTPKFEGSRSAFF.

The chain recombines TRBV5-1 with TRBJ2-7, with 10 positions matching TRBD2. The V and J ends lost 2 bases and 0 bases, in that order; junction bases with no gene match: 5. The germline V gene has CDR1 SGHRS and CDR2 YFSETQ. CDR3 length equals 16 residues. CDR3 in DNA: TGCGCCAGCAGCTTATTTAGCGGGGGGCTCTCCTACGAGCAGTACTTC. This sequence encodes CASSLFSGGLSYEQYF.

V is TRBV4-1 and J is TRBJ2-1, with D possibly matching TRBD1 (6 bases). In germline, CDR1 is MGHRA, CDR2 YSYEKL. The length of the CDR3 is 14 residues. Trimming took 7 bases from V and 4 from J, leaving 14 bases between them. This chain's CDR3 is CASTHRVGYNEQFF. The CDR3 nucleotides read TGCGCCAGCACCCACAGGGTTGGTTACAATGAGCAGTTCTTC.

The chain employs TRBV4-1 and TRBJ2-5, with 8 bases lining up with TRBD2. The germline V gene encodes CDR1 MGHRA and CDR2 YSYEKL. CDR3 size: 15 residues. Losses at the gene ends were 1 base for V and 1 base for J; bases not matched to a gene: 2. CDR3 nucleotide sequence: TGCGCCAGCAGCCAAGGGCGGGGGGCCCAAGAGACCCAGTACTTC. Encoded protein: CASSQGRGAQETQYF.

The chain recombines TRBV7-6 with TRBJ2-3; D ambiguous. Germline CDR1 SGHVS, CDR2 FNYEAQ. The V end was cut by 0 bases, the J end by 2 bases, with 3 bases between. This CDR3 contains 13 residues. For the CDR3, the DNA is TGTGCCAGCAGCTTAGCCCTCACAGATACGCAGTATTTT. It specifies CASSLALTDTQYF.

This chain joins TRBV4-1 and TRBJ1-6, with D possibly TRBD1 on 6 matching bases. The V gene's germline CDR1 is MGHRA and CDR2 YSYEKL. This CDR3 contains 20 residues. With 4 bases removed from V and 8 bases from J, the gap between germline ends came to 30 bases. The CDR3 DNA is TGCGCCAGCAGCCGCGAAAAAAGAAGATTGGGACAAGGCCACGATTCACCCCTCCACTTT. Its protein is CASSREKRRLGQGHDSPLHF.

This chain uses TRBV7-2 with TRBJ2-5; a weak D match, TRBD2 (6 bases). Germline V gene sequence: CDR1 SGHTA, CDR2 FQGNSA. Trimming took off 4 bases at V and 5 bases at J, with 17 bases between the two ends. This CDR3 has 15 residues. The CDR3 sequence is CASSSSGGAVETQYF. The CDR3 region has the DNA TGTGCCAGCAGCTCTAGTGGAGGGGCCGTGGAGACCCAGTACTTC.

The gene calls are TRBV4-1 and TRBJ2-7; no firm D call. The CDR3 has 13 residues. CDR1 and CDR2 from the germline V gene are MGHRA and YSYEKL. Trimming removed 0 bases from V and 2 bases from J, with 5 bases in between. The chain's CDR3 is CASSQEVPYEQYF. The CDR3 nucleotides read TGCGCCAGCAGCCAAGAAGTCCCCTACGAGCAGTACTTC.

V and J are TRBV7-7 and TRBJ2-1; D might be TRBD2 (6 bases). Trimming removed 6 bases from V and 9 bases from J, with 12 bases in between. CDR3 size: 12 residues. From germline, CDR1 is SSHAT and CDR2 FNYEAQ (reference sequence). In DNA form, the CDR3 reads TGTGCCAGCAGTTCCGTGGGAGGTGAGCAGTTCTTC. This sequence encodes CASSSVGGEQFF.

The chain is built from TRBV11-2 and TRBJ2-3; 11 nucleotides agree with TRBD2. The CDR3 loop spans 16 amino acids. The junction had 3 bases not matched to a gene; V was cut back by 3 bases and J by 1 base. CDR1 and CDR2 from the germline V gene are SGHAT and FQNNGV. CDR3 in amino acids: CASSFTSGSRTDTQYF. The CDR3 coding sequence is TGTGCCAGCAGCTTTACTAGCGGGAGCCGCACAGATACGCAGTATTTT.

The chain uses TRBV7-9 and TRBJ1-2; no reliable D call. The germline V gene encodes CDR1 SEHNR and CDR2 FQNEAQ (reference sequence). V gave up 6 bases and J gave up 1 base, with 9 bases separating them. CDR3 length equals 13 residues. The CDR3 loop is CASSRPGNYGYTF. CDR3 bases: TGTGCCAGCAGTCGACCCGGTAACTATGGCTACACCTTC.

The V gene is TRBV19, the J gene TRBJ2-7; no clear D gene. This CDR3 is 12 amino acids long. V lost 5 bases, J lost 5 bases, and 10 bases lay in between. Per the germline V gene, CDR1 is LNHDA and CDR2 is SQIVND (reference sequence). CDR3 residues: CASSEDPHEQYF. CDR3 coding DNA: TGTGCCAGTAGTGAAGACCCCCACGAGCAGTACTTC.

This clone was seen only once. This chain joins TRBV11-2 and TRBJ2-7; 7 bases match TRBD1. Trimming took 3 bases from V and 1 from J; bases not matched to a gene: 6. This CDR3 has 15 residues. Per the germline V gene, CDR1 is SGHAT and CDR2 is FQNNGV. CDR3 DNA sequence: TGTGCCAGCAGCTTCTACAGGGGTCTATCCTACGAGCAGTACTTC. Protein product: CASSFYRGLSYEQYF.

The chain is built from TRBV4-2 and TRBJ2-7, with D possibly matching TRBD2 (5 bases). V lost 0 bases and J 0 bases, leaving 9 bases between the germline ends. The germline CDR1 and CDR2 sequences are LGHNA and YNFKEQ. This CDR3 comprises 15 residues. CDR3 bases: TGTGCCAGCAGCCAAGAACCGGGAAGCTCCTACGAGCAGTACTTC. This sequence encodes CASSQEPGSSYEQYF.

This chain uses TRBV4-1 with TRBJ1-2, with TRBD1 matching 7 bases. The CDR3 extends over 16 amino acids. The V gene's germline CDR1 is MGHRA and CDR2 YSYEKL. Germline trimming cut 2 bases from V and 4 bases from J; bases unmatched to any gene: 10. In DNA, the CDR3 is TGCGCCAGCAGCCAAAGTCCGGCAGGGGGGATCTATGGCTACACCTTC. Its translation: CASSQSPAGGIYGYTF.

This clone was observed once. The chain is built from TRBV4-1 and TRBJ1-1; D call uncertain. The CDR3 sequence is 16 residues long. The germline V gene has CDR1 MGHRA and CDR2 YSYEKL. The germline V and J ends were trimmed by 0 bases and 3 bases, with 14 bases remaining between them. CDR3 nucleotide sequence: TGCGCCAGCAGCCAAGACCCCTATACGGTTGACACTGAAGCTTTCTTT. This sequence encodes CASSQDPYTVDTEAFF.

The J gene is TRBJ1-1, the V gene TRBV21-1. TRBV21-1 is a pseudogene segment. This CDR3 has 12 residues. The chain's CDR3 is CASSKEGGVAFF. CDR3 sequence (DNA): TGTGCCAGCAGCAAAGAAGGAGGGGTGGCTTTCTTT.

The V call is TRBV2, the J call TRBJ1-1; D is possibly TRBD1 (5 bases). Germline lookup yields CDR1 SNHLY and CDR2 FYNNEI. V lost 8 bases, J lost 0 bases, and 7 bases lay in between. The CDR3 loop spans 12 amino acids. In DNA, the CDR3 is TGTGCCAGCGAGGGGATGAACACTGAAGCTTTCTTT. Its translation: CASEGMNTEAFF.

The rearrangement links TRBV5-1 to TRBJ2-1; the D gene is possibly TRBD1 (5 bases). The germline V gene has CDR1 SGHRS and CDR2 YFSETQ. This CDR3 spans 15 amino acids. The germline V and J ends were trimmed by 3 bases and 7 bases, with 17 bases remaining between them. The CDR3 here is CASSSLSNRQNEQFF. CDR3 nucleotides: TGCGCCAGCAGCTCTTTATCAAACCGACAGAATGAGCAGTTCTTC. Combining the CDR3 with reference TRBV5-1 and TRBJ2-1 gives the whole variable domain KAGVTQTPRYLIKTRGQQVTLSCSPISGHRSVSWYQQTPGQGLQFLFEYFSETQRNKGNFPGRFSGRQFSNSRSEMNVSTLELGDSALYLCASSSLSNRQNEQFFGPGTRLTVL.

This clone was found many times. Here the CDR3 DNA reads TGTGCCAGCAGTGGACGGATGGGGCCCTACGAGCAGTACTTC. Translated: CASSGRMGPYEQYF. V is TRBV6-1 and J is TRBJ2-7, with D possibly being TRBD1 (5 bases). This CDR3 has 14 residues. The germline CDR1 and CDR2 sequences are MNHNS and SASEGT. Trimming shortened V by 4 bases and J by 2 bases, and 12 bases separated the two germline ends.

The V gene is TRBV5-1, the J gene TRBJ2-7; no clear D gene. Germline-derived CDR1 and CDR2 are SGHRS and YFSETQ. The CDR3 length is 12 residues. Deletions cut 1 base from V and 0 bases from J, with 2 bases between. The CDR3 here is CASSLTSYEQYF. The DNA of the CDR3 is TGCGCCAGCAGCTTGACCTCCTACGAGCAGTACTTC.